Described below is a single T cell receptor beta chain sequence and its context. V lost 6 bases to trimming and J lost 2 bases; unmatched junction nucleotides: 4. Germline assignment: CDR1 MNHEY and CDR2 SVGAGI. This CDR3 comprises 15 residues. This specimen comes from a study of blood T cell repertoires in COVID-19. TCRdb's copy holds only in-frame clones and misses some; the assay was immunoSEQ multiplex PCR. Here the sample spans roughly 200,000 clones, approximately 86% being singletons. The chain recombines TRBV6-5 with TRBJ2-2; 9 nucleotides line up with TRBD1. This clonotype originated in a woman in her twenties or thirties with active or convalescent COVID-19. Source material: peripheral blood. The CDR3 DNA reads as TGTGCCAGCAGGACAGGGGGGATCAACACCGGGGAGCTGTTTTTT. Translating it yields CASRTGGINTGELFF.